These 25 T cell receptor beta chains came from one sample sequenced in a study of blood T cells in healthy people across ages. Using a J-beta primer mix together with a sample-barcoded 5' primer, a second PCR was run for about 6 to 11 cycles. TCRdb re-derived calls from the 5' RACE reads in MiXCR, one entry per CDR3 protein. The data show 1.5 million to 2 million distinct CDR3 sequences, approximately 30% seen once. The sequenced sample was blood. These receptor sequences come from a woman aged 25-40 years in good health.

This clonotype was seen a handful of times. The chain employs TRBV20-1 and TRBJ2-1, with D perhaps TRBD2 (5 bases). CDR3 size: 12 residues. Germline assignment: CDR1 DFQATT and CDR2 SNEGSKA (reference sequence). CDR3 sequence reads: CTLRVSDNEQFF. The CDR3 nucleotides are TGCACCCTAAGGGTTAGCGACAATGAGCAGTTCTTC.

CDR3 DNA: TGTGCCAGCAGCTTACAGGGTACAGGCAATAATTCACCCCTCCACTTT. This sequence encodes CASSLQGTGNNSPLHF. The chain employs TRBV7-2 and TRBJ1-6; perhaps TRBD1 as D (5 bases). Germline CDR1 and CDR2: SGHTA and FQGNSA. The CDR3 is made up of 16 amino acids. The germline V and J ends were trimmed by 2 bases and 5 bases, with 13 bases remaining between them.

This clonotype came up a few times. The CDR3, as DNA: TGTGCCAGCAGTTACGCCCGCAGGGATAGGGGTAATGAAAAACTGTTTTTT. This encodes CASSYARRDRGNEKLFF. This chain connects TRBV6-5 to TRBJ1-4; D is perhaps TRBD1 (5 bases). Looked up from germline, CDR1 is MNHEY and CDR2 is SVGAGI. This CDR3 contains 17 residues. V gave up 2 bases and J gave up 4 bases, with 17 bases separating them.

CDR3 loop: CAWSRLANTYEQYF. CDR3 bases: TGTGCCTGGAGCCGACTAGCGAACACCTACGAGCAGTACTTC. The V gene is TRBV30, the J gene TRBJ2-7; 8 bases align to TRBD2. The CDR3 has 14 residues. Per germline, CDR1 GTSNPN and CDR2 SVGIG (reference sequence). Germline trimming cut 3 bases from V and 2 bases from J; bases unmatched to any gene: 6.

This clonotype was observed a few times. The chain carries TRBV14 and TRBJ2-7; TRBD1 is a possible D gene (5 bases). Trimming removed 5 bases at V and 9 bases at J, with 14 bases between. This CDR3 is 12 amino acids long. Germline-derived CDR1 and CDR2 are SGHDN and FVKESK. The CDR3 is CASSSRQNRQYF. CDR3 bases: TGTGCCAGCAGCTCCCGACAGAATCGGCAGTACTTC.

The sample holds a few counts of this clonotype. CDR3 residues: CASRTGDRTYNEQFF. Here the CDR3 DNA reads TGCGCCAGCCGCACAGGGGATCGGACCTACAATGAGCAGTTCTTC. The V call is TRBV5-1, the J call TRBJ2-1; 7 positions agree with TRBD1. V was clipped by 7 bases and J by 2 bases; unmatched bases: 9. CDR1 SGHRS and CDR2 YFSETQ come from the germline V gene. CDR3 length equals 15 residues.

The chain uses TRBV12-3 or TRBV12-4 and TRBJ1-2; D gene ambiguous. The V end was cut by 6 bases, the J end by 8 bases, with 16 bases between. CDR3 length: 13 residues. The CDR3 coding sequence is TGTGCCAGCAGCCCGGACGGGGAGCGAGGCTACACCTTC. It is translated as CASSPDGERGYTF.

Many counts were recorded for this clonotype. The genes are TRBV12-3 or TRBV12-4 and TRBJ2-7, with a possible D match to TRBD1 (5 bases). The CDR3 loop spans 16 amino acids. Trimming took 5 bases from V and 2 from J, leaving 19 bases between them. This chain's CDR3 is CASSTPRTSATYEQYF. The CDR3 coding sequence is TGTGCCAGCAGTACCCCCCGGACATCCGCAACCTACGAGCAGTACTTC.

A few counts support this clonotype. Since a much larger clone is just one base distant, this may be a read error. The V call is TRBV12-5, the J call TRBJ2-7; unclear D gene. The germline gives CDR1 LGHNT, CDR2 FRNRAP. The CDR3 extends over 13 amino acids. V was cut by 7 bases and J by 2 bases, with 12 bases left in between. DNA for the CDR3: TGTGCTAGTGATGCCCCCCCGACCTACGAGCAGTACTTC. It encodes CASDAPPTYEQYF. Based on the CDR3 plus reference TRBV12-5 and TRBJ2-7, the full variable domain is DARVTQTPRHKVTEMGQEVTMRCQPILGHNTVFWYRQTMMQGLELLAYFRNRAPLDDSGMPKDRFSAEMPDATLATLKIQPSEPRDSAVYFCASDAPPTYEQYFGPGTRLTVT.

Worth noting for this clonotype: Germline and junction disagree at one end, which may indicate a read error. The chain couples TRBV7-9 to TRBJ2-4; D unclear. Gene TRBJ2-7 matches the end of the DNA better, so the J call may be wrong. This CDR3 has 17 amino acids. Germline loops: CDR1 SEHNR, CDR2 FQNEAQ (reference sequence). The chain's CDR3 is CVSSSNLWQRTSYEQYF. The CDR3 coding sequence is TGTGTCAGCAGCTCTAACCTTTGGCAGCGAACATCCTACGAGCAGTACTTC.

CDR3 sequence: CASTHPGTGGSPLHF. CDR3 bases: TGTGCCAGCACCCATCCCGGGACAGGGGGTTCACCCCTCCACTTT. V gene TRBV28 combines with J gene TRBJ1-6; 11 nucleotides line up with TRBD1. The CDR3 length is 15 residues. The V gene's germline CDR1 is MDHEN and CDR2 SYDVKM. V was pared by 7 bases and J by 9 bases, with 8 bases of the junction left unmatched.

V gene TRBV11-2 combines with J gene TRBJ2-7; D is possibly TRBD1 (5 bases). CDR1 and CDR2 from the germline V gene are SGHAT and FQNNGV. V lost 1 base, J lost 0 bases, and 16 bases lay in between. The CDR3 totals 17 residues. This chain's CDR3 is CASSLGSGAASSYEQYF. Written as DNA, the CDR3 is TGTGCCAGCAGCTTAGGGTCTGGGGCGGCGAGCTCCTACGAGCAGTACTTC.

This clonotype was observed at least ten times. The chain combines TRBV5-1 with TRBJ2-5; tentatively, D is TRBD2 (5 bases). Germline loops: CDR1 SGHRS, CDR2 YFSETQ. The CDR3 consists of 15 residues. V shed 0 bases and J shed 4 bases, with 13 bases lying between them. CDR3 DNA sequence: TGCGCCAGCAGCTTGGTGAGGTCCGGAGGAGAGACCCAGTACTTC. Its protein product is CASSLVRSGGETQYF.

The chain employs TRBV20-1 and TRBJ1-4; 8 positions match TRBD1. Per germline, CDR1 DFQATT and CDR2 SNEGSKA (reference sequence). With V trimmed by 6 bases and J by 14 bases, 8 bases remained unmatched. The length of the CDR3 is 11 residues. CDR3 sequence (DNA): TGCAGTGCAAGGCTCAGGGGGCGGCTGTTTTTT. Translated, it gives CSARLRGRLFF.

This clonotype was observed a few times. The chain joins TRBV10-1 to TRBJ2-3, with no clear D. V was shortened by 0 bases and J by 6 bases, with 10 bases between the two germline ends. The germline V gene encodes CDR1 WNHNN and CDR2 SYGVQD (reference sequence). The CDR3 is 14 residues long. This CDR3 is CASSESKYSDTQYF. CDR3 bases: TGCGCCAGCAGTGAGTCCAAATATTCCGATACGCAGTATTTT.

V usage is TRBV7-9 and J usage is TRBJ2-7; no firm D call. Germline-derived CDR1 and CDR2 are SEHNR and FQNEAQ (reference sequence). The CDR3 has 13 residues. V was pared by 5 bases and J by 5 bases, with 13 bases between. Here the CDR3 reads CASSLFTDHEQYF. The CDR3 DNA reads TGTGCCAGCAGCCTATTTACTGACCACGAGCAGTACTTC.

Comment on this clonotype: A read error is likely, as this CDR3 ends without the conserved phenylalanine or tryptophan. The CDR3 DNA is TGTGCCATCAGTGAGTCGCCTAGCGGGGGCACAGATACGCAGTATTTG. As protein: CAISESPSGGTDTQYL. The rearrangement links TRBV10-3 to TRBJ2-3, with TRBD2 matching over 9 bases. This CDR3 has 16 residues. The ends lost 0 bases at V and 1 base at J; junction bases unmatched: 2. Germline loops: CDR1 ENHRY, CDR2 SYGVKD.

This clonotype was picked up a small number of times. The rearrangement links TRBV20-1 to TRBJ2-1; TRBD2 matches 11 bases. V trimming: 4 bases; J trimming: 0 bases; junction bases outside the gene matches: 8. CDR1 DFQATT and CDR2 SNEGSKA come from the germline V gene (reference sequence). This CDR3 has 17 amino acids. The DNA of the CDR3 is TGCAGTGCTAAACCCCGACTAGCGGGGACCTCCTACAATGAGCAGTTCTTC. Translation gives CSAKPRLAGTSYNEQFF.

This clonotype was counted at least ten times. The CDR3: CSVDRDTDTQYF. In nucleotides, the CDR3 is TGCAGCGTTGACAGAGACACAGATACGCAGTATTTT. The chain employs TRBV29-1 and TRBJ2-3; D is unclear. The germline V and J ends were trimmed by 3 bases and 2 bases, with 6 bases remaining between them. Looked up from germline, CDR1 is SQVTM and CDR2 is ANQGSEA. The CDR3 sequence is 12 residues long.

This clonotype was observed a few times. The CDR3 reads CSASGQGVQHF. The CDR3 region has the DNA TGCAGTGCTTCGGGACAGGGGGTCCAGCATTTT. The chain combines TRBV20-1 with TRBJ1-5; 11 bases align to TRBD1. Germline CDR1 reads DFQATT; CDR2 reads SNEGSKA (reference sequence). The trim removed 5 bases at V and 12 bases at J, leaving 3 bases unmatched. CDR3 length equals 11 residues.

J is TRBJ2-5 and V is TRBV7-9; the D is unclear. The CDR3 length is 16 residues. Trimming stripped 2 bases from V and 0 bases from J, with 13 bases between. CDR1 and CDR2 (germline): SEHNR, FQNEAQ (reference sequence). DNA for the CDR3: TGTGCCAGCAGCTTACTCAGAATATCTTACCAAGAGACCCAGTACTTC. Amino acid sequence: CASSLLRISYQETQYF.

The CDR3 sequence is CASSLNTGGADTQYF. CDR3 nucleotide sequence: TGCGCCAGCAGCTTAAACACCGGAGGTGCAGATACGCAGTATTTT. The chain is built from TRBV5-1 and TRBJ2-3, with D tentatively TRBD2 (5 bases). CDR1 and CDR2 from the germline V gene are SGHRS and YFSETQ. V lost 2 bases, J lost 4 bases, and 14 bases lay in between. The CDR3 has 15 amino acids. Drawing the rest from reference TRBV5-1 and TRBJ2-3, the complete variable domain is KAGVTQTPRYLIKTRGQQVTLSCSPISGHRSVSWYQQTPGQGLQFLFEYFSETQRNKGNFPGRFSGRQFSNSRSEMNVSTLELGDSALYLCASSLNTGGADTQYFGPGTRLTVL.

This clonotype was counted at least ten times. The chain recombines TRBV7-3 with TRBJ2-7; D is undetermined. CDR1 SGHTA and CDR2 FQGTGA come from the germline V gene. V dropped 1 base and J dropped 0 bases, with 7 bases sitting between them. The CDR3 consists of 14 residues. CDR3 protein: CASSLSVSSYEQYF. CDR3 bases: TGTGCCAGCAGCTTAAGCGTATCCTCCTACGAGCAGTACTTC.

V is TRBV9 and J is TRBJ2-5; D may be TRBD2 (7 bases). V gave up 3 bases and J gave up 1 base, with 22 bases separating them. The CDR3 runs to 18 residues. Germline loops: CDR1 SGDLS, CDR2 YYNGEE. CDR3 DNA: TGTGCCAGCAGCGGAGGCCCCTCGGGGGCTAGCGGCCAAGAGACCCAGTACTTC. Amino acids: CASSGGPSGASGQETQYF.

This clonotype occurred a few times. In DNA form, the CDR3 reads TGCAGTGCTAGGGACCCCAACTCCTACGAGCAGTACTTC. As protein: CSARDPNSYEQYF. The rearrangement links TRBV20-1 to TRBJ2-7; D call uncertain. Germline V lookup: CDR1 DFQATT, CDR2 SNEGSKA (reference sequence). CDR3 length: 13 residues. V lost 3 bases to trimming and J lost 0 bases, with 9 bases between them.